A selection of T cell receptor beta chains follows, all from one sample in a study of T cell responses to AZD1222 COVID-19 vaccine. Profiled with immunoSEQ multiplex PCR; TCRdb holds only in-frame clones, not every one. The data hold around 140,000 clones, with approximately 91% observed a single time. The sequencing used peripheral blood, collected 28 days after the second AZD1222 dose. The receptors stem from an adult who received the AZD1222 COVID-19 vaccine. CDR3s include the opening cysteine and the closing phenylalanine or tryptophan. A D gene is named only where the DNA matches it firmly. Not every row has a clone size; where given, it reads once, few, many or a size class.

j_call: TRBJ1-2
clone_size: few
d_call: .
v_call: TRBV19
cdr3_aa: CASSISSGSDYGYTF
cdr3_nt: TGTGCCAGTAGTATTTCGTCCGGGAGCGACTATGGCTACACCTTC

j_call: TRBJ2-1
clone_size: .
d_call: .
v_call: TRBV9
cdr3_aa: CASSGRLSSYNEQFF
cdr3_nt: TGTGCCAGCAGCGGAAGACTGAGCTCCTACAATGAGCAGTTCTTC

j_call: TRBJ2-7
clone_size: .
d_call: TRBD1
v_call: TRBV18
cdr3_aa: CASSPTGTGNYEQYF
cdr3_nt: TGTGCCAGCTCACCGACCGGGACAGGGAACTACGAGCAGTACTTC

j_call: TRBJ1-6
clone_size: .
d_call: .
v_call: TRBV5-1
cdr3_aa: CASSLVAGDISGSPLHF
cdr3_nt: TGCGCCAGCAGCTTGGTAGCAGGGGACATATCGGGTTCACCCCTCCACTTT

j_call: TRBJ1-4
clone_size: .
d_call: .
v_call: TRBV6-1
cdr3_aa: CASSEGWGILNEKLFF
cdr3_nt: TGTGCCAGCAGTGAAGGCTGGGGTATCTTGAATGAAAAACTGTTTTTT

j_call: TRBJ2-7
clone_size: once
d_call: TRBD2
v_call: TRBV10-1
cdr3_aa: CASSDGTSGRAGSYEQYF
cdr3_nt: TGCGCCAGCAGTGATGGGACTAGCGGGAGGGCCGGTTCTTACGAGCAGTACTTC

j_call: TRBJ2-5
clone_size: .
d_call: TRBD2
v_call: TRBV30
cdr3_aa: CAWTPAGTSGPSAQYF
cdr3_nt: TGTGCCTGGACCCCTGCCGGGACTAGCGGTCCATCGGCCCAGTACTTC

j_call: TRBJ1-3
clone_size: .
d_call: .
v_call: TRBV28
cdr3_aa: CASSFIEGSGNTIYF
cdr3_nt: TGTGCCAGCAGTTTTATAGAGGGCTCTGGAAACACCATATATTTT

j_call: TRBJ2-7
clone_size: .
d_call: .
v_call: TRBV27
cdr3_aa: CASRAREGSYEQYF
cdr3_nt: TGTGCCAGCAGAGCCAGGGAAGGATCCTACGAGCAGTACTTC

j_call: TRBJ1-4
clone_size: once
d_call: .
v_call: TRBV6-1
cdr3_aa: CASSDWEFWGVGATNEKLFF
cdr3_nt: TGTGCCAGCAGTGATTGGGAGTTCTGGGGGGTAGGGGCAACTAATGAAAAACTGTTTTTT

j_call: TRBJ1-2
clone_size: .
d_call: .
v_call: TRBV13
cdr3_aa: CASGQGSQANYGYTF
cdr3_nt: TGTGCCAGCGGCCAGGGAAGCCAAGCTAACTATGGCTACACCTTC

j_call: TRBJ1-5
clone_size: once
d_call: .
v_call: TRBV7-3
cdr3_aa: CASSLIADRRTGFSNQPQHF
cdr3_nt: TGTGCCAGCAGCTTAATTGCGGATCGGAGGACGGGGTTTAGCAATCAGCCCCAGCATTTT

j_call: TRBJ2-7
clone_size: once
d_call: TRBD2
v_call: TRBV7-9
cdr3_aa: CASSQVGGRRVASEQYF
cdr3_nt: TGTGCCAGCAGCCAGGTGGGGGGGAGGAGAGTGGCATCCGAGCAGTACTTC

j_call: TRBJ1-2
clone_size: .
d_call: TRBD1
v_call: TRBV5-8
cdr3_aa: CASSSRTGGAYGYTF
cdr3_nt: TGTGCCAGCAGCTCCAGGACAGGGGGCGCCTATGGCTACACCTTC

j_call: TRBJ1-2
clone_size: once
d_call: TRBD1
v_call: TRBV5-4
cdr3_aa: CASTKVDREDYGYTF
cdr3_nt: TGTGCCAGCACCAAAGTGGACAGGGAGGACTATGGCTACACCTTC

j_call: TRBJ1-4
clone_size: .
d_call: .
v_call: TRBV19
cdr3_aa: CASSIPGGWEKLFF
cdr3_nt: TGTGCCAGTAGTATCCCGGGGGGTTGGGAAAAACTGTTTTTT

j_call: TRBJ2-7
clone_size: .
d_call: TRBD2
v_call: TRBV9
cdr3_aa: CASPGPGGPYEQYF
cdr3_nt: TGTGCCAGCCCAGGGCCGGGAGGGCCATACGAGCAGTACTTC

j_call: TRBJ1-1
clone_size: .
d_call: TRBD1
v_call: TRBV11-2
cdr3_aa: CASSLGTGNTEAFF
cdr3_nt: TGTGCCAGCAGCCTCGGGACAGGAAACACTGAAGCTTTCTTT

j_call: TRBJ2-1
clone_size: once
d_call: .
v_call: TRBV5-1
cdr3_aa: CASSQGLGGDEQFF
cdr3_nt: TGCGCCAGCAGCCAAGGCCTGGGGGGCGATGAGCAGTTCTTC

j_call: TRBJ1-3
clone_size: .
d_call: .
v_call: TRBV28
cdr3_aa: CASSFGGSGNTIYF
cdr3_nt: TGTGCCAGCAGTTTTGGGGGTAGTGGAAACACCATATATTTT

j_call: TRBJ1-4
clone_size: once
d_call: TRBD1
v_call: TRBV4-2
cdr3_aa: CASSQTPRQGAEKLFF
cdr3_nt: TGTGCCAGCAGCCAAACCCCCCGACAGGGGGCTGAAAAACTGTTTTTT

j_call: TRBJ2-2
clone_size: .
d_call: TRBD1
v_call: TRBV7-9
cdr3_aa: CASSLTGTGTTNTGELFF
cdr3_nt: TGTGCCAGCAGCTTAACCGGGACAGGAACTACGAACACCGGGGAGCTGTTTTTT